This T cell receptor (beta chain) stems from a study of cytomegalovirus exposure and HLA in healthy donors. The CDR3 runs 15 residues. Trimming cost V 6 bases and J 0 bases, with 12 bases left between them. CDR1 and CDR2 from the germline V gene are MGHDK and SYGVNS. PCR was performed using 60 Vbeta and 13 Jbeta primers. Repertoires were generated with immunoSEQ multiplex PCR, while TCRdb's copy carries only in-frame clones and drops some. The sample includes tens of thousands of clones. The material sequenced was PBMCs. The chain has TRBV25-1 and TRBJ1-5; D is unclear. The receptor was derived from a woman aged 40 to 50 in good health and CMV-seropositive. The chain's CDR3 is CASSSHLYSNQPQHF. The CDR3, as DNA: TGTGCCAGCAGCTCCCACCTATATAGCAATCAGCCCCAGCATTTT. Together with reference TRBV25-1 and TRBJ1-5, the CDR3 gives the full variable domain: EADIYQTPRYLVIGTGKKITLECSQTMGHDKMYWYQQDPGMELHLIHYSYGVNSTEKGDLSSESTVSRIRTEHFPLTLESARPSHTSQYLCASSSHLYSNQPQHFGDGTRLSIL.